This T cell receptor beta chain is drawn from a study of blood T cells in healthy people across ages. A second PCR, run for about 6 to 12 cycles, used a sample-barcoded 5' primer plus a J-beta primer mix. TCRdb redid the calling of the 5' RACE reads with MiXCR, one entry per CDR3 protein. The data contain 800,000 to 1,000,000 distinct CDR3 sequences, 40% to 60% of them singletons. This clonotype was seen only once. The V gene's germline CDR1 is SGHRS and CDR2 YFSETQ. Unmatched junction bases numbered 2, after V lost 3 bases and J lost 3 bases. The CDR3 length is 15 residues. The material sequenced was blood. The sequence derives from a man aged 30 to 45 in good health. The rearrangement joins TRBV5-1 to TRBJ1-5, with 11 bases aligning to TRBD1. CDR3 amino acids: CASSWGQGDNQPQHF. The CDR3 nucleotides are TGCGCCAGCAGCTGGGGACAGGGGGACAATCAGCCCCAGCATTTT.